This T cell receptor (beta chain) was captured by sequencing in a study of beta chain features in type 1 diabetes. General study points: Equally in patients and controls, PCR might preferentially amplify shorter templates. The study found moderately but significantly shorter TCRB CDR3s in all four CD4+ subsets of Type 1 diabetes patients.

In the case of this clone: Its specificity is not known.

All of the isolated RNA was reverse transcribed, so expressed TCRB transcripts were sequenced. Only in-frame clones appear in the TCRdb table, and some are missing; sequencing was by immunoSEQ multiplex PCR. Altogether 640,000 or so clones are present, about an eighth being singletons, with the ten largest covering about 0.02%. This sequence was found in a young man with type 1 diabetes. The material sequenced was naive CD4+ T cells from blood.

CDR3 nucleotides: TGTGCCAGCAGTCAATGGGGAAATAGCAATCAGCCCCAGCATTTT. Residues: CASSQWGNSNQPQHF. The chain uses TRBV7-8 and TRBJ1-5, with D unresolved. This CDR3 has 15 amino acids. Per the germline V gene, CDR1 is SGHVS and CDR2 is FQNEAQ. V lost 6 bases to trimming and J lost 0 bases, with 12 bases between them.